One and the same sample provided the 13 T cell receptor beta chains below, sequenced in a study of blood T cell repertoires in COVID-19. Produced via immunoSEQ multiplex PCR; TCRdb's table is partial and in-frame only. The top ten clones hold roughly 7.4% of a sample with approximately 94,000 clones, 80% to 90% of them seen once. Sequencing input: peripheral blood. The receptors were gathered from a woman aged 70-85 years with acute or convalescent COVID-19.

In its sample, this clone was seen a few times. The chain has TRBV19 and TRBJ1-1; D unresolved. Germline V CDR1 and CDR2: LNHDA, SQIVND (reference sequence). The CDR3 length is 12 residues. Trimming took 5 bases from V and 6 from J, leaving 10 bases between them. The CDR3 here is CASSPGIAEAFF. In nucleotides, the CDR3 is TGTGCCAGTAGTCCGGGAATCGCTGAAGCTTTCTTT. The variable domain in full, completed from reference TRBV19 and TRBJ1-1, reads DGGITQSPKYLFRKEGQNVTLSCEQNLNHDAMYWYRQDPGQGLRLIYYSQIVNDFQKGDIAEGYSVSREKKESFPLTVTSAQKNPTAFYLCASSPGIAEAFFGQGTRLTVV.

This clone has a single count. The CDR3: CASSFSTAGNTIYF. DNA for the CDR3: TGCGCCAGCAGCTTCTCGACAGCTGGAAACACCATATATTTT. The chain has TRBV5-1 and TRBJ1-3; perhaps TRBD1 as D (5 bases). The CDR3 is made up of 14 amino acids. Trimming took off 2 bases at V and 2 bases at J, with 8 bases between the two ends. Germline V gives CDR1 SGHRS, CDR2 YFSETQ. The full variable domain, its missing parts supplied by reference TRBV5-1 and TRBJ1-3, is KAGVTQTPRYLIKTRGQQVTLSCSPISGHRSVSWYQQTPGQGLQFLFEYFSETQRNKGNFPGRFSGRQFSNSRSEMNVSTLELGDSALYLCASSFSTAGNTIYFGEGSWLTVV.

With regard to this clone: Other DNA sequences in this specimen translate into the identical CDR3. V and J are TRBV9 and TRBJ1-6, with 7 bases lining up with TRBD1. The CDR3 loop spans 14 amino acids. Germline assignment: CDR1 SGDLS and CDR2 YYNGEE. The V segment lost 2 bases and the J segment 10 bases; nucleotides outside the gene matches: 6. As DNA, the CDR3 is TGTGCCAGCAGCGTCGAACAGGGGAACTCACCCCTCCACTTT. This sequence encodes CASSVEQGNSPLHF.

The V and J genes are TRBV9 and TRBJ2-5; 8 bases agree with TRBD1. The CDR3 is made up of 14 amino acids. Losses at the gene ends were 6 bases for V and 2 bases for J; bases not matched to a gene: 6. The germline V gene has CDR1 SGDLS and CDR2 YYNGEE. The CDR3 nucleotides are TGTGCCAGCACCTCAGGGGGCTGGCAAGAGACCCAGTACTTC. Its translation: CASTSGGWQETQYF.

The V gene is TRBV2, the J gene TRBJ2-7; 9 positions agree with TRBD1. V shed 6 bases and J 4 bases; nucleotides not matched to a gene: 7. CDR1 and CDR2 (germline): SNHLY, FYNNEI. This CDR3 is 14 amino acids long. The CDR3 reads CASRGDRAGYEQYF. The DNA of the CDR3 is TGTGCCAGCAGGGGGGACAGGGCTGGGTACGAGCAGTACTTC.

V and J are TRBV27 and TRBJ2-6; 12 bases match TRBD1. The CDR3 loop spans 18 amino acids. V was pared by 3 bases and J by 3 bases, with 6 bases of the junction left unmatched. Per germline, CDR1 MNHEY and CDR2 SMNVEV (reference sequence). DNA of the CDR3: TGTGCCAGCAGTTTTTTGGGACAGGGGGCGCTTGGGGCCAACGTCCTGACTTTC. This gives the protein CASSFLGQGALGANVLTF.

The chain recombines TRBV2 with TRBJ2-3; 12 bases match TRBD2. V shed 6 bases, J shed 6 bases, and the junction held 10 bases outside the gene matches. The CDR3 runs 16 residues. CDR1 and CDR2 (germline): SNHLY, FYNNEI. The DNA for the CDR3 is TGTGCCAGCAGGGACGCTAGCGGGGGGGCCGCCGATACGCAGTATTTT. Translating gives CASRDASGGAADTQYF.

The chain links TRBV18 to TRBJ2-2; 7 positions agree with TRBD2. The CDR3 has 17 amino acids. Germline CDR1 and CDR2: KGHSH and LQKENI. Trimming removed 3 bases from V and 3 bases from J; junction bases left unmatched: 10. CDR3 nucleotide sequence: TGTGCCAGCTCACCTACTGGCCGCGGGGGTTACACCGGGGAGCTGTTTTTT. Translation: CASSPTGRGGYTGELFF.

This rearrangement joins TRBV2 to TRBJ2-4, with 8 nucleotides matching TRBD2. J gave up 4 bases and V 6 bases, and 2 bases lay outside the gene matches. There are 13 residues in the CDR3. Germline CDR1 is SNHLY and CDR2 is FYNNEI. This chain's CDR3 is CASREREKNIQYF. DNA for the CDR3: TGTGCCAGCAGGGAGCGGGAGAAAAACATTCAGTACTTC.

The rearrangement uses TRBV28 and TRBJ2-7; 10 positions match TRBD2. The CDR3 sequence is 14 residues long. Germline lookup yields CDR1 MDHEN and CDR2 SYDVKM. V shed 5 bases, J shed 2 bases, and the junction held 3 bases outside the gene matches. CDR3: CASSLTSGTYEQYF. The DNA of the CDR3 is TGTGCCAGCAGTCTTACTAGCGGGACCTACGAGCAGTACTTC.

CDR3 loop: CATSDGDRFNQPQHF. DNA of the CDR3: TGTGCCACCAGTGATGGAGACAGATTCAATCAGCCCCAGCATTTT. The chain combines TRBV24-1 with TRBJ1-5; the D gene is possibly TRBD1 (5 bases). Germline CDR1 KGHDR, CDR2 SFDVKD. V dropped 3 bases and J dropped 3 bases, with 11 bases sitting between them. This CDR3 has 15 amino acids.

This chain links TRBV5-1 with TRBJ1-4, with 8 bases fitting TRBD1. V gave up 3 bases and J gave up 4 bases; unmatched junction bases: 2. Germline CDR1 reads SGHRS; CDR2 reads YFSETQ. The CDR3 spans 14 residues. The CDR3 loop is CASSYGQGNEKLFF. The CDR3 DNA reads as TGCGCCAGCAGCTACGGACAGGGTAATGAAAAACTGTTTTTT.

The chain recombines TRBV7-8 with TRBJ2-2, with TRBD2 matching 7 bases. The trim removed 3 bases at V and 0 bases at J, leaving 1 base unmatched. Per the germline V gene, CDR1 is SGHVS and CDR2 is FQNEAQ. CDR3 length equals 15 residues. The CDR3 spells CASSFRGANTGELFF. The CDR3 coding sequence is TGTGCCAGCAGCTTTCGGGGGGCGAACACCGGGGAGCTGTTTTTT.